The 10 T cell receptor beta chains presented below share a single source sample, sequenced in a study of cytomegalovirus exposure and HLA in healthy donors. The PCR contained 60 Vbeta and 13 Jbeta primers. Clones were read by immunoSEQ multiplex PCR, and TCRdb kept only the in-frame ones, dropping some. This sample has roughly 250,000 clones, with over 70% found just once. The sample was PBMCs. The source is a girl aged 2-10 years in good health and CMV-seronegative.

The chain recombines TRBV7-9 with TRBJ1-1; D gene uncertain. V lost 6 bases to trimming and J lost 4 bases, with 9 bases between them. The CDR3 is 12 residues long. CDR1 is SEHNR and CDR2 is FQNEAQ in the germline V gene (reference sequence). CDR3 coding DNA: TGTGCCAGCAGTCAGGAAGTCACTGAAGCTTTCTTT. This codes for CASSQEVTEAFF.

V gene TRBV7-2 combines with J gene TRBJ2-7, with D perhaps matching TRBD1 (6 bases). The V end was cut by 0 bases, the J end by 4 bases, with 22 bases between. Germline CDR1 is SGHTA and CDR2 is FQGNSA. CDR3 size: 18 residues. The CDR3 is CASSLASYGTPHTYEQYF. DNA for the CDR3: TGTGCCAGCAGCTTAGCCTCTTACGGGACACCTCATACGTACGAGCAGTACTTC.

The J gene is TRBJ2-5, the V gene TRBV18; 8 bases fit TRBD1. CDR3 length: 15 residues. Unmatched junction bases numbered 8, after V lost 3 bases and J lost 5 bases. Germline assignment: CDR1 KGHSH and CDR2 LQKENI. This CDR3 reads CASSPSTGVGETQYF. The DNA of the CDR3 is TGTGCCAGCTCACCGTCGACAGGGGTGGGGGAGACCCAGTACTTC.

This clone was counted a single time. J is TRBJ2-2 and V is TRBV5-1, with 10 bases lining up with TRBD2. Germline CDR1 SGHRS, CDR2 YFSETQ. The V segment lost 7 bases and the J segment 5 bases; nucleotides outside the gene matches: 2. The CDR3 runs to 13 residues. The DNA of the CDR3 is TGCGCCAGCCTAGCGGGAGAAACCGGGGAGCTGTTTTTT. It encodes CASLAGETGELFF.

In its sample, this clone was seen once. The chain employs TRBV9 and TRBJ1-1; 10 bases fit TRBD1. Germline loops: CDR1 SGDLS, CDR2 YYNGEE. CDR3 length equals 16 residues. V lost 2 bases and J lost 7; bases outside the gene matches: 11. The CDR3 region has the DNA TGTGCCAGCAGCGTGCCATTCCGGGACAGGGGCCATGAAGCTTTCTTT. Its translation is CASSVPFRDRGHEAFF.

The CDR3 is CASSPGGGRPSNEQFF. In nucleotides, the CDR3 is TGTGCCAGCAGCCCCGGGGGCGGGAGGCCCAGCAATGAGCAGTTCTTC. The chain recombines TRBV5-4 with TRBJ2-1; 8 bases are shared with TRBD2. CDR1 and CDR2 (germline): SGHNT, YYREEE (reference sequence). The junction had 12 bases not matched to a gene; V was cut back by 4 bases and J by 6 bases. The length of the CDR3 is 16 residues.

V is TRBV28 and J is TRBJ1-2; D ambiguous. The CDR3 totals 14 residues. Between the trimmed V and J ends, which lost 6 bases and 2 bases, there was a span of 13 bases. Per germline, CDR1 MDHEN and CDR2 SYDVKM. The CDR3 DNA follows: TGTGCCAGCAGCCCGGGGAGGTTCAACTATGGCTACACCTTC. It translates to CASSPGRFNYGYTF.

The chain employs TRBV19 and TRBJ1-5; D call uncertain. The V end was cut by 6 bases, the J end by 0 bases, with 6 bases between. The CDR3 spans 13 residues. The V gene's germline CDR1 is LNHDA and CDR2 SQIVND (reference sequence). The CDR3 sequence: CASSLNSNQPQHF. The CDR3, as DNA: TGTGCCAGTAGCCTAAATAGCAATCAGCCCCAGCATTTT.

The CDR3: CASSLGGAQPQHF. The CDR3 bases are TGTGCCAGCAGTTTAGGGGGGGCTCAGCCCCAGCATTTT. The chain joins TRBV27 to TRBJ1-5; tentative D call: TRBD1 (6 bases). Germline V gene lookup returns CDR1 MNHEY and CDR2 SMNVEV (reference sequence). The CDR3 sequence is 13 residues long. Trimming cost V 2 bases and J 6 bases, with 8 bases left between them.

The V and J genes are TRBV15 and TRBJ1-2; 7 bases match TRBD1. The ends lost 0 bases at V and 9 bases at J; junction bases unmatched: 7. This CDR3 has 14 residues. The germline V gene encodes CDR1 LNHNV and CDR2 YYDKDF (reference sequence). CDR3 sequence: CATSRDKSGGSYTF. CDR3 nucleotides: TGTGCCACCAGCAGAGATAAGTCAGGGGGGAGCTACACCTTC.